Below, 5 T cell receptor beta chains from the same sample are listed, as sequenced in a study of T cells in Graves' hyperthyroidism and ophthalmopathy. The TCR beta CDR3 regions underwent amplification using RNA transcripts as the source. HTBI primers were employed in a first-round RT-PCR of the TCR CDR3. TCRdb ran MiXCR on the multiplex PCR reads and lists one entry per CDR3 protein. The sample shows about 560,000 distinct CDR3 sequences, around 46% of them seen only once. Sequencing was performed on peripheral blood or thyroid tissue (not recorded which). These receptors were collected from a woman aged 18-29 years with Graves' hyperthyroidism.

This clonotype appeared once. The chain has TRBV7-9 and TRBJ1-2, with D maybe TRBD1 (5 bases). The CDR3 runs to 14 residues. Per germline, CDR1 SEHNR and CDR2 FQNEAQ (reference sequence). V shed 5 bases and J shed 7 bases, with 17 bases lying between them. As DNA, the CDR3 is TGTGCCAGCAGCCCGGACTGGGGGAACGGTGGCTACACCTTC. Protein product: CASSPDWGNGGYTF.

The sample holds many counts of this clonotype. The rearrangement uses TRBV5-6 and TRBJ2-5, with TRBD1 matching 9 bases. Per germline, CDR1 SGHDT and CDR2 YYEEEE. V was pared by 4 bases and J by 7 bases, with 5 bases of the junction left unmatched. The CDR3 is made up of 13 amino acids. The DNA for the CDR3 is TGTGCCAGCAGCCTGGGACAGGGCTGGACCCAGTACTTC. Translated, it gives CASSLGQGWTQYF.

In this sample, this clonotype turned up once. The CDR3: CASMGDGDYGYTF. The CDR3 bases are TGTGCCAGCATGGGGGACGGGGACTATGGCTACACCTTC. V is TRBV25-1 and J is TRBJ1-2; weak D call: TRBD1 (5 bases). CDR1 and CDR2 from the germline V gene are MGHDK and SYGVNS. The CDR3 totals 13 residues. Trimming pared 7 bases from V and 3 bases from J, leaving 12 bases between.

The rearrangement uses TRBV7-9 and TRBJ1-2; D is perhaps TRBD1 (6 bases). V lost 1 base and J 6 bases, leaving 15 bases between the germline ends. The CDR3 runs to 15 residues. In germline, CDR1 is SEHNR, CDR2 FQNEAQ (reference sequence). CDR3 in amino acids: CASSLGTAALNGYTF. The CDR3 region has the DNA TGTGCCAGCAGCTTAGGGACAGCGGCCCTGAATGGCTACACCTTC. Supplemented by reference TRBV7-9 and TRBJ1-2, the full variable domain reads DTGVSQNPRHKITKRGQNVTFRCDPISEHNRLYWYRQTLGQGPEFLTYFQNEAQLEKSRLLSDRFSAERPKGSFSTLEIQRTEQGDSAMYLCASSLGTAALNGYTFGSGTRLTVV.

The chain joins TRBV29-1 to TRBJ2-7; 10 nucleotides agree with TRBD1. The CDR3 spans 18 residues. J gave up 0 bases and V 1 base, and 12 bases lay outside the gene matches. Germline V gene data show CDR1 as SQVTM and CDR2 as ANQGSEA. This CDR3 reads CSVEVPGQGTAYSYEQYF. CDR3 coding DNA: TGCAGCGTTGAAGTTCCGGGACAGGGGACCGCTTACTCCTACGAGCAGTACTTC.